Each of the 21 T cell receptor beta chains below was sequenced from the same sample in a study of beta chain features in type 1 diabetes. Reverse transcribing all isolated RNA meant expressed TCRB transcripts were sequenced. TCRdb's copy holds only in-frame clones and misses some; the assay was immunoSEQ multiplex PCR. The repertoire holds around 200,000 clones, with approximately 13% as singletons. Sample: central memory CD4+ T cells from blood. The receptors were sampled from a woman aged 18-29 years in good health.

The chain uses TRBV5-4 and TRBJ1-2; D possibly corresponds to TRBD1 (5 bases). The CDR3 is 14 amino acids. Germline CDR1 and CDR2: SGHNT and YYREEE (reference sequence). V was cut by 4 bases and J by 6 bases, with 16 bases left in between. The CDR3 protein is CASSVTLGGNGYTF. In DNA form, the CDR3 reads TGTGCCAGCAGCGTGACTCTGGGGGGGAATGGCTACACCTTC.

This clone has just a few counts. The rearrangement links TRBV7-2 to TRBJ1-5; D is perhaps TRBD1 (5 bases). With 4 bases removed from V and 7 bases from J, the gap between germline ends came to 11 bases. The CDR3 is 13 amino acids. Germline V gene lookup returns CDR1 SGHTA and CDR2 FQGNSA. DNA for the CDR3: TGTGCCAGCAGCTACAAACAGGACCAGCCCCAGCATTTT. Translating it yields CASSYKQDQPQHF.

The rearrangement uses TRBV25-1 and TRBJ2-1, with TRBD2 identical over 12 bases. This CDR3 has 14 amino acids. The germline V gene encodes CDR1 MGHDK and CDR2 SYGVNS. J was trimmed by 10 bases and V by 6 bases; bases with no gene match: 7. Here the CDR3 reads CASRAGTSGSEQFF. Here the CDR3 DNA reads TGTGCCAGCAGGGCCGGGACTAGCGGGTCCGAGCAGTTCTTC.

This clone was observed a handful of times. The rearrangement uses TRBV7-3 and TRBJ2-2, with 10 bases that match TRBD2. Germline V gives CDR1 SGHTA, CDR2 FQGTGA. The length of the CDR3 is 15 residues. The ends lost 4 bases at V and 4 bases at J; junction bases unmatched: 3. CDR3 protein: CASSYKREGTGELFF. CDR3 sequence (DNA): TGTGCCAGCAGCTACAAGCGGGAGGGCACCGGGGAGCTGTTTTTT.

This clone was detected only a few times. The gene calls are TRBV2 and TRBJ2-1, with 10 bases lining up with TRBD2. This CDR3 comprises 17 residues. Trimming took 5 bases from V and 0 from J; bases not matched to a gene: 7. Looked up from germline, CDR1 is SNHLY and CDR2 is FYNNEI. The CDR3 reads CASSIAGGISSYNEQFF. In DNA, the CDR3 is TGTGCCAGCAGTATAGCGGGAGGCATCAGCTCCTACAATGAGCAGTTCTTC.

V is TRBV29-1 and J is TRBJ2-3; the match to TRBD2 covers 11 bases. The CDR3 extends over 15 amino acids. Trimming cost V 5 bases and J 4 bases; bases outside gene matches: 8. Germline CDR1 is SQVTM and CDR2 is ANQGSEA. The CDR3 nucleotides are TGCAGCGTTCAAACTAGCGGGAGTTTTGCAGATACGCAGTATTTT. Protein: CSVQTSGSFADTQYF.

This clone came up a few times. V usage is TRBV30 and J usage is TRBJ2-7; the match to TRBD1 covers 9 bases. V lost 5 bases to trimming and J lost 3 bases; unmatched junction nucleotides: 8. This CDR3 has 14 residues. Germline loops: CDR1 GTSNPN, CDR2 SVGIG (reference sequence). The CDR3: CAWSYRGRNYEQYF. The CDR3 DNA reads TGTGCCTGGTCCTACAGGGGGCGGAACTACGAGCAGTACTTC.

A few counts support this clone. The CDR3 DNA follows: TGTGCCAGCAGGTCCCCAGGGGCCCGCGAGCAGTACTTC. It codes for CASRSPGAREQYF. The V gene is TRBV28, the J gene TRBJ2-7; D is perhaps TRBD1 (6 bases). Germline CDR1 reads MDHEN; CDR2 reads SYDVKM. The CDR3 spans 13 residues. V gave up 6 bases and J gave up 6 bases, with 15 bases separating them.

The V call is TRBV7-2, the J call TRBJ2-7; a weak D match, TRBD2 (6 bases). V gave up 9 bases and J gave up 0 bases, with 12 bases separating them. The V gene's germline CDR1 is SGHTA and CDR2 FQGNSA. The CDR3 has 13 amino acids. The DNA of the CDR3 is TGTGCCAGTAGGAGGGCATCCTCCTACGAGCAGTACTTC. This sequence encodes CASRRASSYEQYF.

The chain carries TRBV2 and TRBJ2-7, with 8 bases that match TRBD2. Germline-derived CDR1 and CDR2 are SNHLY and FYNNEI. The J segment lost 5 bases and the V segment lost 6 bases, leaving 0 bases of the junction unmatched. The CDR3 is made up of 11 amino acids. The CDR3, as DNA: TGTGCCAGCAGGCGGGAGGACGAGCAGTACTTC. Translated: CASRREDEQYF.

The chain employs TRBV6-5 and TRBJ2-5; TRBD2 might be the D (5 bases). The CDR3 extends over 14 amino acids. Germline assignment: CDR1 MNHEY and CDR2 SVGAGI. V was cut by 4 bases and J by 4 bases, with 13 bases left in between. CDR3 sequence (DNA): TGTGCCAGCAGTTCAGGCCTAGCAAGAGAGACCCAGTACTTC. The encoded protein is CASSSGLARETQYF.

This chain joins TRBV23-1 and TRBJ2-5; TRBD1 aligns across 10 bases. TRBV23-1 is recorded as an ORF, its role being uncertain. J gave up 5 bases and V 7 bases, and 13 bases lay outside the gene matches. The CDR3 loop spans 16 amino acids. CDR3 nucleotide sequence: TGCGCCAGCACTCACACCGGGACAGGGGCCGGGGAGACCCAGTACTTC. Its protein is CASTHTGTGAGETQYF.

This chain links TRBV6-1 with TRBJ2-7; the D gene is possibly TRBD1 (6 bases). Trimming shortened V by 6 bases and J by 2 bases, and 17 bases separated the two germline ends. Germline CDR1 is MNHNS and CDR2 is SASEGT. The CDR3 has 15 residues. The DNA for the CDR3 is TGTGCCAGCAGCCAGGGGTGGGACACCGCCTACGAGCAGTACTTC. Amino acid sequence: CASSQGWDTAYEQYF.

This clone was detected only a few times. The chain links TRBV29-1 to TRBJ2-1, with TRBD2 matching over 15 bases. V trimming: 1 base; J trimming: 7 bases; junction bases outside the gene matches: 11. CDR3 length: 18 amino acids. Germline CDR1 SQVTM, CDR2 ANQGSEA. The CDR3 here is CSVEASGLAGGSWNEQFF. The CDR3 DNA sequence: TGCAGCGTTGAAGCCTCAGGACTAGCGGGAGGGAGTTGGAATGAGCAGTTCTTC.

This clone appeared a few times. The J gene is TRBJ2-7, the V gene TRBV20-1; 7 bases align to TRBD1. Trimming cost V 5 bases and J 6 bases; bases outside gene matches: 4. The germline V gene has CDR1 DFQATT and CDR2 SNEGSKA (reference sequence). The CDR3 is 11 residues long. In nucleotides, the CDR3 is TGCAGTGCTGACAGGGATCCCGAGCAGTACTTC. Protein sequence: CSADRDPEQYF.

This clone was detected only a few times. The J gene is TRBJ1-2, the V gene TRBV20-1; D is perhaps TRBD1 (5 bases). CDR1 and CDR2 from the germline V gene are DFQATT and SNEGSKA (reference sequence). The CDR3 contains 11 residues. The CDR3 nucleotides read TGCAGGGCAAGGGGTGCCTATGGCTACACCTTC. It specifies CRARGAYGYTF.

The V and J genes are TRBV14 and TRBJ1-4; D uncertain. Germline values: CDR1 SGHDN, CDR2 FVKESK. Deletions cut 4 bases from V and 7 bases from J, with 10 bases between. CDR3 length: 13 amino acids. The CDR3 DNA reads as TGTGCCAGCAGCCCGAGGATTGGTGAAAAACTGTTTTTT. Residues: CASSPRIGEKLFF.

This rearrangement joins TRBV5-4 to TRBJ2-1; 12 bases line up with TRBD2. The CDR3 is 17 residues long. V dropped 4 bases and J dropped 2; count of bases not matched to a gene: 7. Germline V lookup: CDR1 SGHNT, CDR2 YYREEE (reference sequence). The chain's CDR3 is CASSHGLAGTTYNEQFF. In DNA, the CDR3 is TGTGCCAGCAGCCACGGACTAGCGGGAACCACCTACAATGAGCAGTTCTTC.

V usage is TRBV6-6 and J usage is TRBJ2-7; D possibly corresponds to TRBD1 (6 bases). Trimming shortened V by 8 bases and J by 1 base, and 9 bases separated the two germline ends. This CDR3 contains 12 residues. Germline V CDR1 and CDR2: MNHNY, SVGAGI (reference sequence). CDR3 coding DNA: TGTGCCAGCGTCGGACAGTCCTACGAGCAGTACTTC. Translation gives CASVGQSYEQYF.

This clone has more than one count but fewer than ten. The CDR3 DNA follows: TGTGCCTTGGGCCCCACTTATACGCAGTATTTT. This gives the protein CALGPTYTQYF. The chain recombines TRBV30 with TRBJ2-3; D unclear. Trimming pared 7 bases from V and 7 bases from J, leaving 12 bases between. Germline V gene sequence: CDR1 GTSNPN, CDR2 SVGIG (reference sequence). There are 11 residues in the CDR3.

The chain couples TRBV30 to TRBJ1-2; weak D call: TRBD1 (5 bases). The V gene lost 1 base and the J gene lost 5 bases, with 11 bases spanning the gap. This CDR3 has 13 amino acids. Germline lookup yields CDR1 GTSNPN and CDR2 SVGIG (reference sequence). CDR3 DNA sequence: TGTGCCTGGAGTGGGACACTCTCTTATGGCTACACCTTC. Translated: CAWSGTLSYGYTF.